These 11 T cell receptor beta chains were all obtained from the same sample, sequenced in a study of T cells in Graves' hyperthyroidism and ophthalmopathy. The investigators amplified TCR beta CDR3 regions from RNA transcripts. The HTBI primer set served for first-round RT-PCR of the TCR CDR3. Each CDR3 protein gets one entry after TCRdb re-called the multiplex PCR reads with MiXCR. The sample records roughly 380,000 distinct CDR3 sequences, about 14% being singletons. The sequenced sample was blood. These receptors were collected from a woman aged 55-69 years with Graves' hyperthyroidism.

The chain carries TRBV19 and TRBJ2-1; D might be TRBD2 (7 bases). CDR3 length equals 16 residues. Germline V CDR1 and CDR2: LNHDA, SQIVND (reference sequence). V gave up 4 bases and J gave up 8 bases, with 21 bases separating them. This CDR3 reads CASSTQGGSGGYEQFF. The CDR3 DNA is TGTGCCAGTAGTACACAGGGCGGGAGTGGGGGCTATGAGCAGTTCTTC.

This clonotype was seen at least ten times. V gene TRBV3-1 combines with J gene TRBJ1-2; D not resolved. V shed 4 bases and J shed 4 bases, with 10 bases lying between them. The CDR3 is 13 amino acids. Germline V CDR1 and CDR2: LGHDT, YNNKEL (reference sequence). CDR3 region: CASSPQLGYGYTF. In DNA, the CDR3 is TGTGCCAGCAGCCCCCAACTAGGCTATGGCTACACCTTC.

This clonotype was seen only a few times. This chain connects TRBV5-6 to TRBJ1-4; D ambiguous. This CDR3 has 15 amino acids. Per the germline V gene, CDR1 is SGHDT and CDR2 is YYEEEE. V was cut by 1 base and J by 8 bases, with 15 bases left in between. CDR3 DNA sequence: TGTGCCAGCAGCTTGATCCGGTCCCTAATGGAAAAACTGTTTTTT. It specifies CASSLIRSLMEKLFF. The full variable domain, in which reference TRBV5-6 and TRBJ1-4 provide the parts outside the CDR3, is DAGVTQSPTHLIKTRGQQVTLRCSPKSGHDTVSWYQQALGQGPQFIFQYYEEEERQRGNFPDRFSGHQFPNYSSELNVNALLLGDSALYLCASSLIRSLMEKLFFGSGTQLSVL.

This clonotype was seen at least ten times. CDR3 bases: TGTGCCAGTAGTAACCTAGATAATGCCTACGAGCAGTACTTC. It yields the protein CASSNLDNAYEQYF. The gene calls are TRBV19 and TRBJ2-7; no definite D call. The CDR3 sequence is 14 residues long. Germline V lookup: CDR1 LNHDA, CDR2 SQIVND (reference sequence). The V end lost 4 bases, the J end lost 2 bases, and 12 bases lay between the germline ends.

This clonotype was detected a few times. The genes are TRBV19 and TRBJ2-6; possible D gene TRBD1, 6 bases. V lost 6 bases to trimming and J lost 0 bases, with 15 bases between them. The CDR3 loop spans 17 amino acids. Per germline, CDR1 LNHDA and CDR2 SQIVND (reference sequence). The CDR3 DNA reads TGTGCCAGTAGGAGGTGGACAGCGAGCTCTGGGGCCAACGTCCTGACTTTC. This gives the protein CASRRWTASSGANVLTF.

This clonotype was counted many times. The chain recombines TRBV7-8 with TRBJ1-4; 9 bases line up with TRBD1. The CDR3 length is 15 residues. V trimming: 5 bases; J trimming: 11 bases; junction bases outside the gene matches: 12. Germline loops: CDR1 SGHVS, CDR2 FQNEAQ. The CDR3 DNA is TGTGCCAGCAGCGCCGGGACAGGGCGGACGAGGAAACTGTTTTTT. It codes for CASSAGTGRTRKLFF. The variable domain in full, completed from reference TRBV7-8 and TRBJ1-4, reads GAGVSQSPRYKVAKRGQDVALRCDPISGHVSLFWYQQALGQGPEFLTYFQNEAQLDKSGLPSDRFFAERPEGSVSTLKIQRTQQEDSAVYLCASSAGTGRTRKLFFGSGTQLSVL.

This clonotype came up many times. This chain links TRBV12-3 or TRBV12-4 with TRBJ2-7, with D unclear. There are 15 residues in the CDR3. The V gene lost 4 bases and the J gene lost 4 bases, with 17 bases spanning the gap. This CDR3 reads CASSSKGSSRYEQYF. The DNA for the CDR3 is TGTGCCAGCAGTTCGAAAGGCAGCTCCCGTTACGAGCAGTACTTC.

This rearrangement joins TRBV11-3 to TRBJ1-1; no clear D gene. The CDR3 extends over 15 amino acids. The V gene's germline CDR1 is SGHNT and CDR2 YENEEA. V dropped 3 bases and J dropped 4 bases, with 15 bases sitting between them. CDR3 sequence: CASSFGDIRATEAFF. CDR3 nucleotides: TGTGCCAGCAGCTTCGGAGACATCCGAGCCACTGAAGCTTTCTTT.

This clonotype was seen ten or more times. The chain joins TRBV11-2 to TRBJ2-2; the D is unclear. Germline-derived CDR1 and CDR2 are SGHAT and FQNNGV. V was cut by 5 bases and J by 4 bases, with 5 bases left in between. The CDR3 is 12 residues long. This chain's CDR3 is CASSRSTGELFF. In DNA form, the CDR3 reads TGTGCCAGCAGCCGATCCACCGGGGAGCTGTTTTTT.

This clonotype was detected ten times or more. This rearrangement joins TRBV11-2 to TRBJ2-5; either TRBD1 or TRBD2 may fit D (5 bases each). This CDR3 has 11 amino acids. CDR1 is SGHAT, CDR2 FQNNGV, per germline. V lost 8 bases to trimming and J lost 7 bases, with 11 bases between them. The CDR3 DNA follows: TGTGCCAGCTCCCCTGGGGGGACCCAGTACTTC. Translated, it gives CASSPGGTQYF.

The table lists this clonotype with many counts. The V gene is TRBV5-4, the J gene TRBJ2-7; D may match TRBD1 or TRBD2 (5 bases each). Germline lookup yields CDR1 SGHNT and CDR2 YYREEE (reference sequence). Trimming removed 4 bases from V and 6 bases from J, with 20 bases in between. The CDR3 runs 15 residues. In DNA form, the CDR3 reads TGTGCCAGCAGCCGTAAGGGACGAATTGATGGCGAGCAGTACTTC. Residues: CASSRKGRIDGEQYF.